This T cell receptor beta chain originates from a study of human T cells and chemical hapten exposure. Points from the study as a whole: Having alopecia, the donors may differ immunologically from healthy people. The number of TCRs above 1 in 1000 frequency did not change after DPC sensitization.

Time point of the sample: patch test 3, about 24 weeks after DPC sensitization. Treatment of the sample: therapeutic diphenylcyclopropenone sensitization with weekly scalp DPC. Total RNA was isolated from unfractionated whole blood. Per the original methods: Counting gave a median of around 100,000 TCRs per sample, with values ranging from about 20,000 to 750,000. TCRdb used MiXCR to reprocess the RACE reads, holding one entry per CDR3 protein. The authors' filters were not applied to this entry. The repertoire holds over 30,000 distinct CDR3 sequences, with more than 8% as singletons. The CDR3 spans 12 residues. CDR1 and CDR2 (germline): SEHNR, FQNEAQ (reference sequence). Trimming shortened V by 5 bases and J by 7 bases, and 11 bases separated the two germline ends. This clonotype was recorded many times. Its antigen is unidentified.

The chain couples TRBV7-9 to TRBJ1-1, with TRBD1 as a possible D gene (5 bases). The sequences come from whole blood, collected in connection with sensitization to the hapten diphenylcyclopropenone (DPC). This TCR was sampled from a man aged 50-60 years with alopecia areata. Some clones in this sample may be carry-over from other donors' samples. Here the CDR3 DNA reads TGTGCCAGCAGCCCCCGAGGGGTTGAAGCTTTCTTT. This codes for CASSPRGVEAFF.